This TCR beta chain was identified during a study of blood T cell repertoires in COVID-19. At the level of the study: The study drew acute and convalescent COVID-19 samples from the United States, Italy and Spain.

Germline CDR1 and CDR2: MNHEY and SVGEGT. This CDR3 region has 15 residues. The V segment lost 6 bases and the J segment 0 bases; nucleotides outside the gene matches: 3. In the source study's methods: Cell counts per sample came from amplifying reference gene primers. Sequencing was performed with immunoSEQ multiplex PCR; in TCRdb, only in-frame clones are kept and a portion is missing. V and J calls and clone size follow that table, whereas D and trimming were derived from the DNA. The sample carries some 75,000 clones, around 90% recorded once. The sample consisted of peripheral blood. The rearrangement uses TRBV6-2 or TRBV6-3 and TRBJ2-4; 9 bases match TRBD1. The sequence was obtained from a human donor in a cohort sampled during active COVID-19. The chain's CDR3 is CASSDRGIAKNIQYF. Here the CDR3 DNA reads TGTGCCAGCAGCGACAGGGGGATAGCCAAAAACATTCAGTACTTC.